This TCR beta chain was sequenced during a study of metastatic and nonmetastatic thyroid tumors. At the level of the study: Peripheral blood and tumor or nodule samples from malignant and benign thyroid patients were compared.

This clone was observed many times. Its antigen is undetermined. In the authors' workflow: CDR3 was compared across clinicopathological groups, and the resulting differences were used to build a distant-metastasis classifier for papillary thyroid cancer. MiXCR re-clonotyped the PCR reads for TCRdb. The V and J calls reflect TCRdb's pipeline rather than the authors' work. This table has some 84,000 clones, less than 10% appearing once. The V gene's germline CDR1 is LNHDA and CDR2 SQIVND (reference sequence). V shed 7 bases and J shed 5 bases, with 15 bases lying between them. This CDR3 is 14 amino acids long. Thyroid surgery was preceded by no treatment in any patient. Study results and limitations: Reportedly, malignant thyroid tumors had significantly higher TCR beta diversity than benign nodules, in blood and tumor.

This receptor was identified in a female donor with papillary thyroid cancer or a benign thyroid nodule (not recorded which). Some clones in this sample may be carry-over from other donors' samples. This rearrangement joins TRBV19 to TRBJ1-5; D not certain. Sequenced: blood. For the CDR3, the DNA is TGTGCCAGTAAGGACTCTACGTTTTATCAGCCCCAGCATTTT. It translates to CASKDSTFYQPQHF.